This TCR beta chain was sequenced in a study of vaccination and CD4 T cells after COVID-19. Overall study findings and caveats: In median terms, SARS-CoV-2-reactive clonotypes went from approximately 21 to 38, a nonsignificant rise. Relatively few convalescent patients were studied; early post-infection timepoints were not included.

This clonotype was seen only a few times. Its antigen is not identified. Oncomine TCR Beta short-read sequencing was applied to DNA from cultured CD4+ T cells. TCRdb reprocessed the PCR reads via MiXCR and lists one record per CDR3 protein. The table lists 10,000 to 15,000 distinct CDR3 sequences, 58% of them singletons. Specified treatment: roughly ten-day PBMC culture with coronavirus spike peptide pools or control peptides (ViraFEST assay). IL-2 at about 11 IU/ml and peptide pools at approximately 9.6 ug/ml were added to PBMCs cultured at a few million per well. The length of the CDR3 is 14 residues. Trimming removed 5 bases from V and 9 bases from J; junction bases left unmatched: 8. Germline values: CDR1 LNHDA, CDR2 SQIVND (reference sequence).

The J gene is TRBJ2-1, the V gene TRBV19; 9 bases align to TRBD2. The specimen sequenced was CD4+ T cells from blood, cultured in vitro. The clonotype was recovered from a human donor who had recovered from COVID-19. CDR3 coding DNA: TGTGCCAGTAGTGCGACTAGCGGTTGGAGTGAGCAGTTCTTC. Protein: CASSATSGWSEQFF. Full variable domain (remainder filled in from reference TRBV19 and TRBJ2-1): DGGITQSPKYLFRKEGQNVTLSCEQNLNHDAMYWYRQDPGQGLRLIYYSQIVNDFQKGDIAEGYSVSREKKESFPLTVTSAQKNPTAFYLCASSATSGWSEQFFGPGTRLTVL.